Below, one T cell receptor beta chain is given with its context. Its antigen is not known. The sample originates from a study of T cells in tuberculosis. Whole-study context: Sequenced TCRs come from CD1B-GMM tetramer-binding T cells. A South African cohort included IGRA-negative adolescents, latently infected IGRA-positive adolescents and adults with active tuberculosis.

General study points: Active tuberculosis alpha repertoires lay closer to GMM-specific TCRs than controls'. A GMM-specific repertoire classifier reached roughly 87% accuracy, AUROC approximately 0.93.

The V gene end was trimmed by 5 bases and the J gene end by 8 bases; junction bases not matched to a gene: 12. This CDR3 region has 15 residues. Germline V gives CDR1 MGHDK, CDR2 SYGVNS. Produced via immunoSEQ multiplex PCR; TCRdb's table is partial and in-frame only. Of some 34,000 clones detected, over 90% appear once; the ten largest clones hold roughly 6.4%. The chain links TRBV25-1 to TRBJ2-1; 7 bases map to TRBD1. This clonotype was obtained from a donor aged 10 to 29 with latent tuberculosis or without tuberculosis infection. Sequenced sample: PBMCs. Here the CDR3 DNA reads TGTGCCAGCAGTATTCCGGGACAGTCATTCCATGAGCAGTTCTTC. Amino acid sequence: CASSIPGQSFHEQFF. The whole variable domain, filled in from reference TRBV25-1 and TRBJ2-1, reads EADIYQTPRYLVIGTGKKITLECSQTMGHDKMYWYQQDPGMELHLIHYSYGVNSTEKGDLSSESTVSRIRTEHFPLTLESARPSHTSQYLCASSIPGQSFHEQFFGPGTRLTVL.